These 29 T cell receptor beta chains were sequenced from one sample in a study of cytomegalovirus exposure and HLA in healthy donors. Sequencing was performed with immunoSEQ multiplex PCR; in TCRdb, only in-frame clones are kept and a portion is missing. In the table there are 150,000 to 200,000 clones, around nine tenths of which are singletons. Sequencing was carried out using PBMCs. The origin of the receptors is a man aged 18 to 30 in good health and CMV-seronegative.

The chain employs TRBV15 and TRBJ2-1, with 8 positions matching TRBD1. There are 15 residues in the CDR3. CDR1 is LNHNV and CDR2 is YYDKDF in the germline V gene (reference sequence). V trimming: 3 bases; J trimming: 4 bases; junction bases outside the gene matches: 5. In nucleotides, the CDR3 is TGTGCCACCAGCAGCAGGACAGGGATTTACAATGAGCAGTTCTTC. The encoded protein is CATSSRTGIYNEQFF. Supplemented by reference TRBV15 and TRBJ2-1, the full variable domain reads DAMVIQNPRYQVTQFGKPVTLSCSQTLNHNVMYWYQQKSSQAPKLLFHYYDKDFNNEADTPDNFQSRRPNTSFCFLDIRSPGLGDTAMYLCATSSRTGIYNEQFFGPGTRLTVL.

The rearrangement joins TRBV6-1 to TRBJ2-1; 13 bases are shared with TRBD2. Germline V gene data show CDR1 as MNHNS and CDR2 as SASEGT. V was pared by 6 bases and J by 8 bases, with 7 bases of the junction left unmatched. The CDR3 covers 15 residues. CDR3 nucleotide sequence: TGTGCCAGCAGAAGGACTAGCGGGAGTGGAGATGAGCAGTTCTTC. Translated: CASRRTSGSGDEQFF.

This sequence joins TRBV5-4 and TRBJ2-7, with a weak D call TRBD2 (5 bases). The V gene's germline CDR1 is SGHNT and CDR2 YYREEE (reference sequence). V was trimmed by 1 base and J by 4 bases, leaving 12 bases between them. The CDR3 loop spans 14 amino acids. The CDR3 DNA reads TGTGCCAGCAGCTTGTTACCGGGGAGTTACGAGCAGTACGTC. It is translated as CASSLLPGSYEQYV.

This chain uses TRBV4-1 with TRBJ2-5; D not resolved. Germline V gives CDR1 MGHRA, CDR2 YSYEKL. Deletions cut 1 base from V and 1 base from J, with 10 bases between. There are 15 residues in the CDR3. The CDR3 loop is CASSQGGERQETQYF. CDR3 DNA sequence: TGCGCCAGCAGCCAAGGAGGTGAACGCCAAGAGACCCAGTACTTC.

V is TRBV5-6 and J is TRBJ2-7, with 10 bases fitting TRBD2. The CDR3 contains 16 residues. Germline CDR1 SGHDT, CDR2 YYEEEE. The trim removed 0 bases at V and 0 bases at J, leaving 3 bases unmatched. As DNA, the CDR3 is TGTGCCAGCAGCTTGGTGGGACTAGCGAGCTCCTACGAGCAGTACTTC. Its translation is CASSLVGLASSYEQYF.

In this sample, this clone turned up once. The genes are TRBV18 and TRBJ2-7; D ambiguous. V was cut by 2 bases and J by 9 bases, with 20 bases left in between. Germline loops: CDR1 KGHSH, CDR2 LQKENI. The CDR3 has 15 residues. CDR3 sequence (DNA): TGTGCCAGCTCACCAGGTACCGCCCGAAGTAGTCTGCAGTACTTC. This sequence encodes CASSPGTARSSLQYF.

The chain employs TRBV2 and TRBJ1-3; 7 nucleotides align to TRBD1. The CDR3 contains 15 residues. Per germline, CDR1 SNHLY and CDR2 FYNNEI. The junction had 2 bases not matched to a gene; V was cut back by 3 bases and J by 0 bases. The chain's CDR3 is CASSEGQISGNTIYF. CDR3 nucleotides: TGTGCCAGCAGTGAGGGACAGATCTCTGGAAACACCATATATTTT.

V is TRBV21-1 and J is TRBJ1-1. TRBV21-1 is given as a pseudogene. This CDR3 has 18 amino acids. CDR3 coding DNA: TGTGCCAGCAGCAAGAACCAGTTAGCGGATGGGTGTTGCACTGAAGCTTTCTTT. This codes for CASSKNQLADGCCTEAFF.

The CDR3 sequence: CASSSGTGTSYEQYV. The CDR3 DNA is TGTGCCAGCAGCTCCGGGACAGGGACATCCTACGAGCAGTACGTC. The chain recombines TRBV6-6 with TRBJ2-7, with TRBD1 matching 9 bases. This CDR3 is 15 amino acids long. CDR1 is MNHNY and CDR2 is SVGAGI in the germline V gene (reference sequence). Losses at the gene ends were 6 bases for V and 1 base for J; bases not matched to a gene: 7.

J is TRBJ2-5 and V is TRBV5-1; 10 nucleotides agree with TRBD1. Germline V gene lookup returns CDR1 SGHRS and CDR2 YFSETQ. This CDR3 region has 16 residues. Trimming cost V 4 bases and J 5 bases; bases outside gene matches: 11. Here the CDR3 reads CASSPRDRGNRETQYF. As DNA, the CDR3 is TGCGCCAGCAGCCCCCGGGACAGGGGTAATCGGGAGACCCAGTACTTC.

V usage is TRBV4-1 and J usage is TRBJ1-4; weak D call: TRBD1 (5 bases). Germline loops: CDR1 MGHRA, CDR2 YSYEKL. V was pared by 2 bases and J by 10 bases, with 14 bases between. The CDR3 runs 14 residues. The CDR3 protein is CASSQPNLGGKLFF. The DNA for the CDR3 is TGCGCCAGCAGCCAACCTAATCTGGGGGGAAAACTGTTTTTT.

This clone is a singleton in its sample. The rearrangement joins TRBV7-9 to TRBJ2-2; possibly TRBD2 for D (5 bases). CDR3 length: 12 residues. V lost 5 bases, J lost 7 bases, and 8 bases lay in between. CDR1 is SEHNR, CDR2 FQNEAQ, per germline (reference sequence). The CDR3 loop is CASSPGLGELFF. Here the CDR3 DNA reads TGTGCCAGCAGCCCCGGACTCGGGGAGCTGTTTTTT. The whole variable domain, filled in from reference TRBV7-9 and TRBJ2-2, reads DTGVSQNPRHKITKRGQNVTFRCDPISEHNRLYWYRQTLGQGPEFLTYFQNEAQLEKSRLLSDRFSAERPKGSFSTLEIQRTEQGDSAMYLCASSPGLGELFFGEGSRLTVL.

The count of this clone is one. The chain recombines TRBV5-1 with TRBJ1-2; 7 bases line up with TRBD1. CDR3 size: 15 residues. V shed 5 bases and J 5 bases; nucleotides not matched to a gene: 12. Germline loops: CDR1 SGHRS, CDR2 YFSETQ. CDR3 in amino acids: CASSSPGQATYGYTF. The CDR3, as DNA: TGCGCCAGCAGTAGCCCCGGACAGGCCACTTATGGCTACACCTTC.

J is TRBJ2-2 and V is TRBV5-1, with D possibly TRBD1 on 5 matching bases. V was shortened by 4 bases and J by 5 bases, with 12 bases between the two germline ends. From germline, CDR1 is SGHRS and CDR2 YFSETQ. The CDR3 is 14 residues long. For the CDR3, the DNA is TGCGCCAGCAGCCCGGGCAGGGTTACCGGGGAGCTGTTTTTT. Translated, it gives CASSPGRVTGELFF.

The chain has TRBV6-6 and TRBJ2-7, with D possibly being TRBD2 (6 bases). Germline loops: CDR1 MNHNY, CDR2 SVGAGI (reference sequence). Trimming left V 11 bases short and J 7 bases short, with 24 bases between. The CDR3 has 14 amino acids. In DNA form, the CDR3 reads TGTGCCTACGCCGTCGGGGGAAATAGGGAGGAGCAGTACTTC. This translates into CAYAVGGNREEQYF.

This chain uses TRBV2 with TRBJ2-5; 15 bases agree with TRBD2. The germline CDR1 and CDR2 sequences are SNHLY and FYNNEI. V lost 4 bases, J lost 5 bases, and 23 bases stayed unmatched. This CDR3 contains 22 residues. The CDR3 bases are TGTGCCAGCAGTGTGCACACACAAGATGGACTAGCGGGAGGGAAACCCATCGAGACCCAGTACTTC. It encodes CASSVHTQDGLAGGKPIETQYF.

CDR3 protein: CASRNRRGGGNSPLHF. In DNA, the CDR3 is TGTGCCAGCAGGAATCGGAGGGGCGGGGGGAATTCACCCCTCCACTTT. The chain combines TRBV27 with TRBJ1-6, with D perhaps TRBD1 (5 bases). The CDR3 covers 16 residues. The V gene's germline CDR1 is MNHEY and CDR2 SMNVEV (reference sequence). The V end lost 6 bases, the J end lost 7 bases, and 19 bases lay between the germline ends.

The V and J genes are TRBV7-2 and TRBJ2-3; D is possibly TRBD2 (5 bases). Trimming took 4 bases from V and 2 from J, leaving 10 bases between them. There are 14 residues in the CDR3. Germline CDR1 SGHTA, CDR2 FQGNSA. Here the CDR3 reads CASSSGLATDTQYF. In DNA form, the CDR3 reads TGTGCCAGCAGCTCCGGACTGGCCACAGATACGCAGTATTTT.

This sequence joins TRBV10-3 and TRBJ2-7, with TRBD2 matching over 8 bases. V gave up 7 bases and J gave up 5 bases; unmatched junction bases: 10. Germline V gene data show CDR1 as ENHRY and CDR2 as SYGVKD. The CDR3 totals 14 residues. The CDR3 loop reads CAITRAGARNEQYF. CDR3 nucleotides: TGTGCCATCACTAGAGCGGGAGCTAGGAACGAGCAGTACTTC.

This clone is a singleton in its sample. This sequence joins TRBV4-3 and TRBJ2-6, with 7 bases matching TRBD1. Trimming removed 2 bases from V and 0 bases from J; junction bases left unmatched: 19. The CDR3 spans 22 residues. The germline V gene has CDR1 LGHNA and CDR2 YSLEER. CDR3 DNA: TGCGCCAGCAGCCAATCGGGGTGGTCAAGGGACAGTGAGAGCTCTGGGGCCAACGTCCTGACTTTC. It is translated as CASSQSGWSRDSESSGANVLTF.

V and J are TRBV2 and TRBJ2-2; 8 positions match TRBD1. The germline gives CDR1 SNHLY, CDR2 FYNNEI. The CDR3 has 16 amino acids. Trimming took 6 bases from V and 3 from J; bases not matched to a gene: 9. The CDR3 loop is CASRDMDRVDTGELFF. CDR3 nucleotides: TGTGCCAGCAGGGATATGGACAGGGTGGACACCGGGGAGCTGTTTTTT.

This clone was observed a handful of times. Other DNA sequences in this sample translate to the same CDR3. The chain is built from TRBV18 and TRBJ2-6; TRBD1 aligns across 7 bases. In germline, CDR1 is KGHSH, CDR2 LQKENI. The V and J ends lost 3 bases and 4 bases, in that order; junction bases with no gene match: 3. The CDR3 is 15 amino acids. CDR3: CASSPDRAGANVLTF. Here the CDR3 DNA reads TGTGCCAGCTCACCTGACAGGGCCGGGGCCAACGTCCTGACTTTC.

The chain employs TRBV4-1 and TRBJ1-1, with TRBD1 matching over 7 bases. CDR1 and CDR2 from the germline V gene are MGHRA and YSYEKL. V was pared by 3 bases and J by 6 bases, with 7 bases of the junction left unmatched. This CDR3 comprises 14 residues. The CDR3 reads CASSQSQGIPEAFF. CDR3 in DNA: TGCGCCAGCAGCCAGTCACAGGGGATCCCTGAAGCTTTCTTT.

The chain carries TRBV7-6 and TRBJ2-2; 8 nucleotides line up with TRBD2. Germline trimming cut 1 base from V and 6 bases from J; bases unmatched to any gene: 1. Germline CDR1 reads SGHVS; CDR2 reads FNYEAQ. This CDR3 region has 14 residues. CDR3 loop: CASSLGLAPGELFF. Written as DNA, the CDR3 is TGTGCCAGCAGCTTAGGACTAGCGCCCGGGGAGCTGTTTTTT.

V usage is TRBV29-1 and J usage is TRBJ2-2; D remains ambiguous. Germline CDR1 is SQVTM and CDR2 is ANQGSEA. Trimming stripped 4 bases from V and 0 bases from J, with 6 bases between. The CDR3 length is 13 residues. The CDR3: CSVVPTNTGELFF. CDR3 sequence (DNA): TGCAGCGTTGTTCCAACGAACACCGGGGAGCTGTTTTTT.

The V gene is TRBV5-1, the J gene TRBJ2-5; D is unresolved. The CDR3 is 11 amino acids. From germline, CDR1 is SGHRS and CDR2 YFSETQ. Trimming removed 4 bases from V and 14 bases from J, with 15 bases in between. The CDR3 region is CASSVTRVVYF. The CDR3 bases are TGCGCCAGCAGCGTAACCCGGGTGGTTTACTTC.

The chain links TRBV4-3 to TRBJ2-6, with D unclear. Germline V gene lookup returns CDR1 LGHNA and CDR2 YSLEER. V was shortened by 1 base and J by 2 bases, with 6 bases between the two germline ends. CDR3 length: 15 amino acids. The CDR3 nucleotides read TGCGCCAGCAGCCAAGGGAGCGCTGGGGCCAACGTCCTGACTTTC. This gives the protein CASSQGSAGANVLTF.

The chain recombines TRBV28 with TRBJ2-1; possibly TRBD1 for D (6 bases). Germline V gene lookup returns CDR1 MDHEN and CDR2 SYDVKM. With 3 bases removed from V and 10 bases from J, the gap between germline ends came to 10 bases. CDR3 length equals 12 residues. CDR3 DNA sequence: TGTGCCAGCAGTTTTGACAGGAGGGAGCAGTTCTTC. Its translation is CASSFDRREQFF.

This clone occurred a few times. The chain is built from TRBV7-2 and TRBJ1-5, with a weak D call TRBD1 (5 bases). Trimming stripped 5 bases from V and 7 bases from J, with 12 bases between. Germline V gives CDR1 SGHTA, CDR2 FQGNSA. The CDR3 covers 13 residues. The CDR3 coding sequence is TGTGCCAGCAGCCCTCAGGGCCGGCAGCCCCAGCATTTT. Translation gives CASSPQGRQPQHF.